The source of this T cell receptor (beta chain) is a study of blood T cells in healthy people across ages. About the research overall: Researchers report that template switching captured about one barcoded beta molecule per two T cells. Findings and caveats of the study: Conclusively comparing naive with antigen-experienced cells was impossible with unsorted PBMCs.

With regard to this clonotype: Its antigen is as yet unknown.

A sample-barcoded 5' primer and a J-beta primer mix were used in a second PCR of roughly 6 to 11 cycles. Per-sample output comprised a minimum of 2.5 million paired-end reads containing CDR3. TCRdb redid the calling of the 5' RACE reads with MiXCR, one entry per CDR3 protein. In the table there are under 2,000,000 distinct CDR3 sequences, around 50% of which are singletons. The sequenced sample consisted of blood. The TCR sequence derives from a woman aged 40 to 50 in good health.

The CDR3 loop is CASSLQAGARNEQYF. In DNA, the CDR3 is TGTGCCAGCAGCTTGCAAGCGGGGGCCAGGAATGAGCAGTACTTC. The V gene is TRBV7-2, the J gene TRBJ2-5; TRBD2 matches 8 bases. Germline V CDR1 and CDR2: SGHTA, FQGNSA. The CDR3 runs 15 residues. With 3 bases clipped from V and 11 bases from J, the junction kept 14 bases outside the gene matches.